The next 25 T cell receptor beta chains were all read from a single sample in a study of cytomegalovirus exposure and HLA in healthy donors. The PCR made use of 60 Vbeta and 13 Jbeta primers. Sequenced by immunoSEQ multiplex PCR; TCRdb stores in-frame clones only, minus some. Here the sample spans roughly 170,000 clones, about four fifths being singletons. Sequencing was carried out using PBMCs. The receptors originated from a woman aged 18-29 years in good health and CMV-seronegative.

DNA for the CDR3: TGTGCCAGCAGCCTGACAAAAACGGGACAGGTCTACAATGAGCAGTTCTTC. Translated: CASSLTKTGQVYNEQFF. This chain uses TRBV11-3 with TRBJ2-1, with 8 bases fitting TRBD1. Germline V CDR1 and CDR2: SGHNT, YENEEA. The trim removed 5 bases at V and 3 bases at J, leaving 12 bases unmatched. The CDR3 totals 17 residues.

CDR3 amino acids: CASSPFDGLAGVNEQFF. CDR3 bases: TGTGCCAGCAGCCCCTTCGATGGCCTAGCGGGAGTCAATGAGCAGTTCTTC. The chain recombines TRBV5-4 with TRBJ2-1; 10 bases align to TRBD2. The CDR3 has 17 amino acids. The V and J ends lost 4 bases and 6 bases, in that order; junction bases with no gene match: 13. Germline assignment: CDR1 SGHNT and CDR2 YYREEE (reference sequence).

This chain connects TRBV6-5 to TRBJ1-4; the match to TRBD1 covers 11 bases. V shed 6 bases, J shed 7 bases, and the junction held 7 bases outside the gene matches. This CDR3 has 15 amino acids. Looked up from germline, CDR1 is MNHEY and CDR2 is SVGAGI. The CDR3 protein is CASSAPGQGGEKLFF. The CDR3 nucleotides are TGTGCCAGCAGCGCCCCGGGACAGGGGGGTGAAAAACTGTTTTTT.

This rearrangement joins TRBV28 to TRBJ1-2; no clear D. Germline CDR1 is MDHEN and CDR2 is SYDVKM. The V end lost 6 bases, the J end lost 6 bases, and 17 bases lay between the germline ends. The length of the CDR3 is 14 residues. CDR3 amino acids: CASSTPTRSNGYTF. DNA for the CDR3: TGTGCCAGCAGCACACCCACGCGGTCCAATGGCTACACCTTC.

The V call is TRBV6-5, the J call TRBJ2-7, with 8 bases identical to TRBD1. The CDR3 extends over 13 amino acids. The germline V gene has CDR1 MNHEY and CDR2 SVGAGI. After removal of 7 bases from V and 7 bases from J, the junction contained 9 bases not matched to a gene. CDR3 loop: CASIDRGRSEQYF. In DNA, the CDR3 is TGTGCCAGCATCGACAGGGGAAGGTCGGAGCAGTACTTC.

The gene calls are TRBV29-1 and TRBJ1-1; unclear D gene. Per germline, CDR1 SQVTM and CDR2 ANQGSEA. The CDR3 covers 13 residues. V was trimmed by 1 base and J by 0 bases, leaving 6 bases between them. CDR3 sequence: CSVEGAMNTEAFF. The CDR3 nucleotides are TGCAGCGTTGAAGGGGCGATGAACACTGAAGCTTTCTTT.

This chain links TRBV19 with TRBJ1-2; no reliable D call. The length of the CDR3 is 13 residues. Trimming took 4 bases from V and 4 from J, leaving 10 bases between them. Looked up from germline, CDR1 is LNHDA and CDR2 is SQIVND (reference sequence). DNA of the CDR3: TGTGCCAGTAGTAGCGGGAGGAGCTATGGCTACACCTTC. Protein sequence: CASSSGRSYGYTF.

The J gene is TRBJ2-2, the V gene TRBV7-6; tentatively, D is TRBD2 (6 bases). The CDR3 is made up of 16 amino acids. V was cut by 1 base and J by 5 bases, with 14 bases left in between. Germline CDR1 is SGHVS and CDR2 is FNYEAQ. In DNA, the CDR3 is TGTGCCAGCAGCTTAGTGACGGGAGAGGGAACCGGGGAGCTGTTTTTT. Its protein product is CASSLVTGEGTGELFF.

The chain carries TRBV5-5 and TRBJ2-7; 8 nucleotides match TRBD2. Losses at the gene ends were 4 bases for V and 3 bases for J; bases not matched to a gene: 9. CDR1 is SGHKS, CDR2 YYEKEE, per germline (reference sequence). CDR3 length: 15 amino acids. The CDR3 bases are TGTGCCAGCAGCATAGGCCCGGGGGGGGACTACGAGCAGTACTTC. As protein: CASSIGPGGDYEQYF.

This clone has only one observation. The V call is TRBV15, the J call TRBJ2-7; TRBD2 aligns across 8 bases. Germline CDR1 LNHNV, CDR2 YYDKDF (reference sequence). This CDR3 has 18 amino acids. V lost 0 bases and J lost 1; bases outside the gene matches: 11. CDR3 protein: CATSRDAGGGTSSYEQYF. The CDR3 DNA is TGTGCCACCAGCAGAGATGCGGGGGGAGGGACTTCTTCCTACGAGCAGTACTTC.

The V gene is TRBV10-3, the J gene TRBJ1-4, with unresolved D. V was pared by 6 bases and J by 4 bases, with 9 bases between. The CDR3 is 13 residues long. Looked up from germline, CDR1 is ENHRY and CDR2 is SYGVKD. The CDR3 coding sequence is TGTGCCATCAGGTCCGGTATTAATGAAAAACTGTTTTTT. Translated, it gives CAIRSGINEKLFF.

The rearrangement joins TRBV6-4 to TRBJ2-1, with TRBD2 matching over 10 bases. The trim removed 2 bases at V and 7 bases at J, leaving 5 bases unmatched. This CDR3 region has 15 residues. The germline CDR1 and CDR2 sequences are MRHNA and SNTAGT. The chain's CDR3 is CASSDGSGGGNEQFF. The CDR3 region has the DNA TGTGCCAGCAGTGACGGCAGCGGGGGGGGGAATGAGCAGTTCTTC.

The chain couples TRBV6-6 to TRBJ2-5; D is uncertain. Germline V gene lookup returns CDR1 MNHNY and CDR2 SVGAGI (reference sequence). This CDR3 spans 12 amino acids. V lost 3 bases to trimming and J lost 5 bases, with 7 bases between them. The CDR3, as DNA: TGTGCCAGCAGTTATTCCCCGGAGACCCAGTACTTC. It yields the protein CASSYSPETQYF.

This clone was observed a few times. The rearrangement joins TRBV6-1 to TRBJ2-2; TRBD2 aligns across 11 bases. CDR1 is MNHNS, CDR2 SASEGT, per germline. CDR3 length: 15 amino acids. Trimming at V came to 7 bases and at J to 4 bases, leaving 5 bases not matched to a gene. CDR3: CASIIAGGSTGELFF. The CDR3 DNA reads TGTGCCAGCATCATAGCGGGAGGGTCCACCGGGGAGCTGTTTTTT.

In this sample, this clone turned up once. This chain joins TRBV4-1 and TRBJ2-2, with a possible D match to TRBD1 (6 bases). Germline values: CDR1 MGHRA, CDR2 YSYEKL. Trimming left V 2 bases short and J 2 bases short, with 12 bases between. The CDR3 totals 16 residues. The CDR3 coding sequence is TGCGCCAGCAGCCAATCAGGGGTTCCCAACACCGGGGAGCTGTTTTTT. Translation: CASSQSGVPNTGELFF.

The rearrangement uses TRBV6-1 and TRBJ1-1, with D uncertain. Germline V gene sequence: CDR1 MNHNS, CDR2 SASEGT. The V gene lost 2 bases and the J gene lost 5 bases, with 9 bases spanning the gap. The CDR3 is 13 residues long. The CDR3 loop is CASSERPGTEAFF. The DNA of the CDR3 is TGTGCCAGCAGTGAACGTCCGGGGACTGAAGCTTTCTTT.

This chain connects TRBV28 to TRBJ2-7, with TRBD1 as a possible D gene (5 bases). The CDR3 contains 17 residues. Trimming took 5 bases from V and 0 from J, leaving 20 bases between them. Germline V gene data show CDR1 as MDHEN and CDR2 as SYDVKM. The CDR3 nucleotides are TGTGCCAGCAGTCCCCTCACGGTAGGGGTCCACTCCTACGAGCAGTACTTC. It is translated as CASSPLTVGVHSYEQYF. Filled out from reference TRBV28 and TRBJ2-7, the complete variable domain reads DVKVTQSSRYLVKRTGEKVFLECVQDMDHENMFWYRQDPGLGLRLIYFSYDVKMKEKGDIPEGYSVSREKKERFSLILESASTNQTSMYLCASSPLTVGVHSYEQYFGPGTRLTVT.

The chain carries TRBV5-6 and TRBJ2-1; TRBD2 matches 11 bases. The CDR3 contains 15 residues. The ends lost 2 bases at V and 11 bases at J; junction bases unmatched: 9. CDR1 is SGHDT, CDR2 YYEEEE, per germline. The CDR3 nucleotides read TGTGCCAGCAGCTTCTCGTTGACTAGCGGGACCCAGCAGTTCTTC. Translated, it gives CASSFSLTSGTQQFF.

The V and J genes are TRBV7-9 and TRBJ2-7, with 8 bases lining up with TRBD1. The V and J ends lost 5 bases and 4 bases, in that order; junction bases with no gene match: 7. This CDR3 is built from 14 residues. CDR1 SEHNR and CDR2 FQNEAQ come from the germline V gene (reference sequence). CDR3 DNA sequence: TGTGCCAGCAGCCCGCAGGACAGGGCTTACGAGCAGTACTTC. This gives the protein CASSPQDRAYEQYF.

This clone was detected a few times. J is TRBJ2-6 and V is TRBV6-5, with D unclear. This CDR3 has 14 residues. Trimming took 4 bases from V and 0 from J, leaving 4 bases between them. Germline lookup yields CDR1 MNHEY and CDR2 SVGAGI. The CDR3 reads CASSWLSGANVLTF. The CDR3 DNA reads TGTGCCAGCAGTTGGCTCTCTGGGGCCAACGTCCTGACTTTC.

This chain connects TRBV6-1 to TRBJ1-4; possibly TRBD1 for D (5 bases). CDR1 and CDR2 from the germline V gene are MNHNS and SASEGT. Trimming took 4 bases from V and 7 from J, leaving 13 bases between them. CDR3 length: 14 residues. The CDR3 coding sequence is TGTGCCAGCAGTGTGGGGCAAGCAGCTGAAAAACTGTTTTTT. Protein sequence: CASSVGQAAEKLFF.

The J gene is TRBJ2-1, the V gene TRBV5-6, with TRBD1 as a possible D gene (5 bases). CDR1 SGHDT and CDR2 YYEEEE come from the germline V gene. The CDR3 loop spans 16 amino acids. Trimming stripped 5 bases from V and 4 bases from J, with 19 bases between. DNA for the CDR3: TGTGCCAGCAGTATGGCGGACATCTCGATTTACAATGAGCAGTTCTTC. Its translation: CASSMADISIYNEQFF.

This clone was picked up one time. This chain connects TRBV28 to TRBJ2-5; 7 bases align to TRBD2. CDR3 length: 17 residues. Losses at the gene ends were 6 bases for V and 4 bases for J; bases not matched to a gene: 17. Germline V gives CDR1 MDHEN, CDR2 SYDVKM. The DNA for the CDR3 is TGTGCCAGCAGCAATCCTACCGGGCTAGCGGCAGGAGAGACCCAGTACTTC. Residues: CASSNPTGLAAGETQYF.

The chain links TRBV4-2 to TRBJ2-7; TRBD2 matches at 9 bases. In germline, CDR1 is LGHNA, CDR2 YNFKEQ. J was trimmed by 4 bases and V by 0 bases; bases with no gene match: 7. The CDR3 extends over 16 amino acids. As DNA, the CDR3 is TGTGCCAGCAGCCAAGACGTGACTAGCGGAACTTACGAGCAGTACTTC. Its protein is CASSQDVTSGTYEQYF.

V gene TRBV10-3 combines with J gene TRBJ1-2; 12 bases map to TRBD1. Trimming removed 0 bases from V and 6 bases from J; junction bases left unmatched: 5. CDR3 length equals 16 residues. The germline V gene has CDR1 ENHRY and CDR2 SYGVKD. As DNA, the CDR3 is TGTGCCATCAGTGAGTCGTCGGGACAGGGGGCCCATGGCTACACCTTC. The encoded protein is CAISESSGQGAHGYTF.